Many counts were recorded for the clone carrying this T cell receptor (beta chain). This CDR3 region has 15 residues. Trimming stripped 2 bases from V and 4 bases from J, with 14 bases between. Germline V gene lookup returns CDR1 KGHSH and CDR2 LQKENI. In TCRdb, the RACE reads were re-called with MiXCR into one record per CDR3 protein. The top ten hold about 5.6% of the sample, which has a few hundred thousand distinct CDR3 sequences, 6% to 7% seen once. This sample stems from a study of human T cells and chemical hapten exposure. The time point is: patch test 2, 6 weeks after DPC sensitization. Treatment meaning: therapeutic diphenylcyclopropenone sensitization with weekly scalp DPC.

The receptor was derived from a woman in her late teens or twenties with alopecia areata. Some clones in this sample may be carry-over from other donors' samples. This material consisted of whole blood, taken in connection with sensitization to the hapten diphenylcyclopropenone (DPC). This chain uses TRBV18 with TRBJ2-5; D unclear. The CDR3 is CASSPNISRRETQYF. CDR3 nucleotides: TGTGCCAGCTCACCAAATATTAGCCGAAGAGAGACCCAGTACTTC.